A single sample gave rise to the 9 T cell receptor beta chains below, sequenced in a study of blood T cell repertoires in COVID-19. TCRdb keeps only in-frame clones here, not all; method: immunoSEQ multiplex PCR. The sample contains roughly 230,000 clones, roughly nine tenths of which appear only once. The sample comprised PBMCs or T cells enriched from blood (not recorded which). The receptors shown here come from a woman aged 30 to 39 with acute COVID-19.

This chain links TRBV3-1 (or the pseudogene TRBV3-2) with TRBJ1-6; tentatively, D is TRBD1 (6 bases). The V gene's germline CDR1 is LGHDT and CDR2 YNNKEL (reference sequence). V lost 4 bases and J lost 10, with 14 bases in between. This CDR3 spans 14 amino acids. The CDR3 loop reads CASSLQGRLSPLHF. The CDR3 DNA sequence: TGTGCCAGCAGCCTTCAGGGGCGGTTGTCACCCCTCCACTTT.

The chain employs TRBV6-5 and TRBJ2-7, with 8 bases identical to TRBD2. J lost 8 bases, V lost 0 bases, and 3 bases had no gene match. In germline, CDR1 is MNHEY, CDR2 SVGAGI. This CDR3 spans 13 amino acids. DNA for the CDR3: TGTGCCAGCAGTTACTCGAGCGGGAGAAAGCAGTACTTC. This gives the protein CASSYSSGRKQYF.

The chain's CDR3 is CASSGGQGTTAQETQYF. Written as DNA, the CDR3 is TGCGCCAGCAGCGGGGGACAGGGGACCACTGCCCAAGAGACCCAGTACTTC. The rearrangement links TRBV5-1 to TRBJ2-5; the match to TRBD1 covers 10 bases. CDR1 SGHRS and CDR2 YFSETQ come from the germline V gene. The V gene end was trimmed by 4 bases and the J gene end by 1 base; junction bases not matched to a gene: 10. This CDR3 has 17 amino acids. Drawing the rest from reference TRBV5-1 and TRBJ2-5, the complete variable domain is KAGVTQTPRYLIKTRGQQVTLSCSPISGHRSVSWYQQTPGQGLQFLFEYFSETQRNKGNFPGRFSGRQFSNSRSEMNVSTLELGDSALYLCASSGGQGTTAQETQYFGPGTRLLVL.

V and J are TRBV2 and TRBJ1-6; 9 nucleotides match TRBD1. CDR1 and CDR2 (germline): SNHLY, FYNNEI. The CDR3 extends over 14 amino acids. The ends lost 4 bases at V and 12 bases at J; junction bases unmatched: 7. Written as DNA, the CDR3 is TGTGCCAGCAGTGCACCGGGACAGGGTGAACCCCTCCACTTT. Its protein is CASSAPGQGEPLHF.

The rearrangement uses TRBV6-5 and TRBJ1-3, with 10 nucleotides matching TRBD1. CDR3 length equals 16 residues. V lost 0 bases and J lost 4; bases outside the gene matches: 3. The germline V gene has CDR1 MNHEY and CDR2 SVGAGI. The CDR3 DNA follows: TGTGCCAGCAGTTACTCAGGGACAGGGGTCGGAAACACCATATATTTT. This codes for CASSYSGTGVGNTIYF.

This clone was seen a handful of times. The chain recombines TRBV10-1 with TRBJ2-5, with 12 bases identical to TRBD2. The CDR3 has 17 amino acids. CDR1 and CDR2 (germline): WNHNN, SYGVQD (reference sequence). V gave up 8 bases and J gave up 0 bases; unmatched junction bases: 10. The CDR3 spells CASGRLAGDLYQETQYF. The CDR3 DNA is TGCGCCAGCGGCCGACTAGCGGGGGACCTTTACCAAGAGACCCAGTACTTC.

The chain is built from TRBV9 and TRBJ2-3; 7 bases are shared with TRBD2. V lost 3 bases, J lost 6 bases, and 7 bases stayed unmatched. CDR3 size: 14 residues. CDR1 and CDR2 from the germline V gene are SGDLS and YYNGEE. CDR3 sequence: CASSGSGVYDTQYF. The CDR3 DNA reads TGTGCCAGCAGCGGGAGCGGGGTATACGATACGCAGTATTTT. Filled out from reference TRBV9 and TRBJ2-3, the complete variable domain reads DSGVTQTPKHLITATGQRVTLRCSPRSGDLSVYWYQQSLDQGLQFLIQYYNGEERAKGNILERFSAQQFPDLHSELNLSSLELGDSALYFCASSGSGVYDTQYFGPGTRLTVL.

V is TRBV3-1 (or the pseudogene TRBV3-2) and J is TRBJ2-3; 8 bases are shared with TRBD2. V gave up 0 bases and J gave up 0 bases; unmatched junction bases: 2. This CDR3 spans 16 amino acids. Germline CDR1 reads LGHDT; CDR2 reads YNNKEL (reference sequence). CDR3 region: CASSQDIAGSTDTQYF. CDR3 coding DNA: TGTGCCAGCAGCCAAGATATAGCGGGGAGCACAGATACGCAGTATTTT.

CDR3 in DNA: TGTGCCTGGAGTGTACGAGGGGACAGGGTTTTTCAGCCCCAGCATTTT. It yields the protein CAWSVRGDRVFQPQHF. The chain has TRBV30 and TRBJ1-5; TRBD1 agrees at 9 bases. After removal of 0 bases from V and 6 bases from J, the junction contained 9 bases not matched to a gene. The CDR3 is 16 amino acids. Germline V gene sequence: CDR1 GTSNPN, CDR2 SVGIG (reference sequence).